Presented here are 3 T cell receptor beta chains from one specimen sequenced in a study of yellow fever vaccine responses in identical twins. MiXCR, run by TCRdb on the RT-PCR reads, gives a single entry per CDR3 protein. Of 9,500 to 11,000 distinct CDR3 sequences in the sample, approximately 82% were seen once. The sequencing here drew on T cells from blood (PBMCs), unsorted or a sorted subset (not recorded which), taken before or after yellow fever vaccination (not recorded which). The receptors stem from a woman younger than 30 who received the yellow fever vaccine.

CDR3 sequence: CSAVSNLEAFF. In DNA, the CDR3 is TGCAGCGCTGTGTCCAACCTTGAAGCTTTCTTT. The chain uses TRBV29-1 and TRBJ1-1, with D unresolved. The germline CDR1 and CDR2 sequences are SQVTM and ANQGSEA. V lost 7 bases, J lost 7 bases, and 13 bases lay in between. The CDR3 contains 11 residues.

This clonotype was recorded only once. The V call is TRBV12-3 or TRBV12-4, the J call TRBJ2-5; TRBD1 agrees at 7 bases. This CDR3 spans 14 amino acids. V trimming: 3 bases; J trimming: 2 bases; junction bases outside the gene matches: 3. CDR3 nucleotide sequence: TGTGCCAGCAGTTTGTGGACAGGTCAAGAGACCCAGTACTTC. Translation gives CASSLWTGQETQYF.

The chain recombines TRBV4-2 with TRBJ2-7; D might be TRBD1 (5 bases). Trimming removed 2 bases from V and 1 base from J, with 15 bases in between. CDR1 and CDR2 from the germline V gene are LGHNA and YNFKEQ. The CDR3 loop spans 16 amino acids. The CDR3 loop is CASSQFWPQESYEQYF. CDR3 in DNA: TGTGCCAGCAGCCAATTCTGGCCACAGGAGTCCTACGAGCAGTACTTC.